This is a list of T cell receptor beta chains from one sample in a study of identical twins. MiXCR was run by TCRdb on the 5' RACE reads, yielding one entry per CDR3 protein. This repertoire shows around 670,000 distinct CDR3 sequences, 5.5% to 6.5% found once; its top ten account for about 1.8%. Material: naive T cells sorted from blood. The receptors originated from a man between 18 and 35 years old in good health. The CDR3 runs from the conserved cysteine through the conserved F or W. D genes are given only for firm matches. Only some rows state a clone size, as once, few, many or a class for expanded clones.

V,D,size,length,J,CDR3,DNA
TRBV20-1,.,few,14,TRBJ2-7,CSADGPGLSYEQYF,TGCAGTGCTGATGGGCCGGGGCTCTCCTACGAGCAGTACTTC
TRBV10-3,TRBD1,many,16,TRBJ2-7,CAISDSTGTVPYEQYF,TGTGCCATCAGTGATTCAACCGGGACAGTTCCCTACGAGCAGTACTTC
TRBV20-1,TRBD1,few,15,TRBJ2-7,CSARSLGTANYEQYF,TGCAGTGCTAGATCCCTCGGGACAGCTAACTACGAGCAGTACTTC
TRBV29-1,.,many,13,TRBJ1-1,CSVENILNTEAFF,TGCAGCGTTGAAAACATCTTGAACACTGAAGCTTTCTTT
TRBV20-1,.,few,14,TRBJ1-2,CSAPRDTINYGYTF,TGCAGTGCTCCCCGGGACACAATTAACTATGGCTACACCTTC
TRBV27,.,many,13,TRBJ2-1,CASVESRSNEQFF,TGTGCCAGCGTGGAGTCGCGTTCCAATGAGCAGTTCTTC
TRBV29-1,.,.,12,TRBJ2-3,CSVNPGTDTQYF,TGCAGCGTTAATCCGGGGACAGATACGCAGTATTTT
TRBV5-1,.,many,14,TRBJ2-5,CASSLDAYQETQYF,TGCGCCAGCAGCTTGGACGCCTACCAAGAGACCCAGTACTTC
TRBV29-1,TRBD2,many,14,TRBJ2-7,CSVEGLAGDDEQYF,TGCAGCGTCGAAGGGTTAGCGGGAGACGACGAGCAGTACTTC
TRBV19,.,few,13,TRBJ1-2,CASRERQPGGYTF,TGTGCCAGTAGAGAGAGGCAGCCAGGTGGCTACACCTTC
TRBV15,TRBD2,once,14,TRBJ2-1,CATSWGLGYNEQFF,TGTGCCACCAGCTGGGGACTAGGGTACAATGAGCAGTTCTTC
TRBV11-3,TRBD1,few,14,TRBJ2-1,CASSTGGEENEQFF,TGTGCCAGCAGCACAGGGGGCGAGGAAAATGAGCAGTTCTTC
TRBV27,TRBD2,few,14,TRBJ2-1,CASTLWGGNNEQFF,TGTGCCAGCACCTTATGGGGGGGGAACAATGAGCAGTTCTTC
TRBV11-2,TRBD1,many,14,TRBJ1-2,CASSLSTGAGGYTF,TGTGCCAGCAGCTTATCGACAGGGGCAGGCGGCTACACCTTC
TRBV18,TRBD1,few,16,TRBJ1-5,CASSQGRGIGNQPQHF,TGTGCCAGCTCACAAGGCAGGGGGATTGGCAATCAGCCCCAGCATTTT
TRBV11-3,TRBD2,few,16,TRBJ2-5,CASSLGLAGAGETQYF,TGTGCCAGCAGCCTGGGACTAGCGGGAGCTGGAGAGACCCAGTACTTC
TRBV20-1,.,many,12,TRBJ2-5,CSAETAQETQYF,TGCAGTGCGGAGACAGCCCAAGAGACCCAGTACTTC
TRBV2,TRBD2,.,14,TRBJ2-7,CASSGTSGDYEQYF,TGTGCCAGCAGCGGGACTAGCGGCGACTACGAGCAGTACTTC
TRBV5-1,.,few,15,TRBJ2-5,CASSLDQLQGETQYF,TGCGCCAGCAGCTTGGACCAACTTCAGGGAGAGACCCAGTACTTC
TRBV7-9,.,many,13,TRBJ2-1,CASSEGLLNEQFF,TGTGCCAGCAGCGAGGGACTTCTTAATGAGCAGTTCTTC
TRBV6-1,TRBD1,many,14,TRBJ2-7,CATLASTGGDEQYF,TGTGCCACTCTTGCCTCGACAGGGGGCGACGAGCAGTACTTC
TRBV5-1,.,many,16,TRBJ1-1,CASSLGTGLGNTEAFF,TGCGCCAGCAGCTTGGGTACAGGGTTAGGGAACACTGAAGCTTTCTTT
TRBV4-2,.,.,14,TRBJ1-1,CASSHRQGFPEAFF,TGTGCCAGCAGCCACCGACAAGGATTCCCTGAAGCTTTCTTT
TRBV29-1,.,many,12,TRBJ2-7,CSVEVSSYEQYF,TGCAGCGTTGAGGTTAGCTCCTACGAGCAGTACTTC
TRBV6-5,TRBD1,few,17,TRBJ1-6,CASSYSSDRGPNSPLHF,TGTGCCAGCAGTTACTCCTCGGACAGGGGGCCAAATTCACCCCTCCACTTT
TRBV24-1,.,.,15,TRBJ2-5,CATSDILGFQETQYF,TGTGCCACCAGTGATATACTAGGCTTCCAAGAGACCCAGTACTTC
TRBV6-2/TRBV6-3,TRBD2,many,14,TRBJ2-1,CASRAGGSYNEQFF,TGTGCCAGCAGGGCGGGAGGGTCCTACAATGAGCAGTTCTTC